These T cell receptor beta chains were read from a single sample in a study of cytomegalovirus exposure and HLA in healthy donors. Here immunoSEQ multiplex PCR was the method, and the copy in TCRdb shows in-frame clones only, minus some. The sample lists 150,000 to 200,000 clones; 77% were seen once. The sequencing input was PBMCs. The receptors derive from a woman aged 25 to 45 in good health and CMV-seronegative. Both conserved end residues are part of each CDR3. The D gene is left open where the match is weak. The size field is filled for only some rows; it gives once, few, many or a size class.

CASSAGLALAKNIQYF TGTGCCAGCAGCGCGGGACTAGCGTTAGCCAAAAACATTCAGTACTTC TRBD2 NA TRBJ2-4 16 TRBV7-8
CASSPGLAVSYEQYF TGTGCCAGCAGCCCCGGACTAGCGGTCTCCTACGAGCAGTACTTC TRBD2 NA TRBJ2-7 15 TRBV4-2
CATSSRRDGETQYF TGTGCCACCAGCAGTCGCAGGGATGGGGAGACCCAGTACTTC NA NA TRBJ2-5 14 TRBV15
CASSVGEGGLTEAFF TGTGCCAGCAGCGTAGGCGAAGGGGGCCTGACTGAAGCTTTCTTT TRBD1 NA TRBJ1-1 15 TRBV9
CASSISQGSTYGYTF TGTGCCAGTAGTATCAGTCAGGGGAGCACCTATGGCTACACCTTC NA NA TRBJ1-2 15 TRBV19
CASSTRGGRADNEQFF TGTGCCAGCAGCACCCGGGGCGGGAGGGCTGACAATGAGCAGTTCTTC TRBD2 few TRBJ2-1 16 TRBV7-2
CASSPRQSSTDTQYF TGTGCCAGCAGTCCGAGGCAGAGTAGCACAGATACGCAGTATTTT NA NA TRBJ2-3 15 TRBV7-6
CASSLSGVPSETQYF TGCGCCAGCAGCCTCTCAGGGGTGCCCAGTGAGACCCAGTACTTC NA NA TRBJ2-5 15 TRBV5-1
CASSYGVAGATDTQYF TGTGCCAGCAGTTACGGGGTAGCGGGAGCCACAGATACGCAGTATTTT TRBD2 NA TRBJ2-3 16 TRBV6-6
CASSIAGADYEQYF TGTGCCAGCAGTATAGCGGGGGCCGACTACGAGCAGTACTTC TRBD2 few TRBJ2-7 14 TRBV27
CASTLMGQLNTEAFF TGTGCCAGCACCCTCATGGGACAGTTGAACACTGAAGCTTTCTTT TRBD1 NA TRBJ1-1 15 TRBV7-9
CASSWTGLTDTQYF TGTGCCAGCAGTTGGACAGGGCTCACAGATACGCAGTATTTT TRBD1 NA TRBJ2-3 14 TRBV6-5
CASSEYNGWGGTEAFF TGTGCCAGCAGTGAATATAATGGATGGGGGGGCACTGAAGCTTTCTTT NA NA TRBJ1-1 16 TRBV6-1
CASSLEGGEVETQYF TGCGCCAGCAGCTTGGAAGGGGGCGAGGTAGAGACCCAGTACTTC TRBD1 NA TRBJ2-5 15 TRBV5-1
CAWSRDTQETQYF TGTGCCTGGAGCCGGGACACCCAAGAGACCCAGTACTTC NA NA TRBJ2-5 13 TRBV30
CASSLGEAGVLDTQYF TGTGCCAGCAGCTTAGGCGAGGCAGGGGTTTTGGATACGCAGTATTTT NA NA TRBJ2-3 16 TRBV13
CSAVGQAYTEAFF TGCAGCGCCGTCGGACAGGCGTATACTGAAGCTTTCTTT TRBD1 NA TRBJ1-1 13 TRBV29-1
CASSLTGLANYGYTF TGTGCCAGCAGCTTGACAGGTTTAGCTAACTATGGCTACACCTTC NA NA TRBJ1-2 15 TRBV5-4
CASSIDLLRGQGDQPQHF TGTGCCAGTAGTATAGATCTTTTGAGGGGACAGGGAGACCAGCCCCAGCATTTT TRBD1 NA TRBJ1-5 18 TRBV19
CASSYLGGNTEAFF TGTGCCAGCAGTTACCTAGGGGGGAACACTGAAGCTTTCTTT NA few TRBJ1-1 14 TRBV6-5
CASSRREGGRETQYF TGTGCCAGTAGTAGGAGGGAGGGGGGTCGAGAGACCCAGTACTTC NA few TRBJ2-5 15 TRBV19